This T cell receptor (beta chain) was sequenced for a study of T cells in Graves' hyperthyroidism and ophthalmopathy. The study, taken as a whole, reports: The model identified upcoming ophthalmopathy a median approximately six months ahead of onset.

Comment on this clonotype: As yet, its antigen is unknown.

Trimming took off 12 bases at V and 1 base at J, with 13 bases between the two ends. The germline V gene has CDR1 KGHDR and CDR2 SFDVKD. The CDR3 is made up of 13 amino acids. RNA transcripts were the template for amplifying TCR beta CDR3 regions. HTBI primers drove first-round RT-PCR of the TCR CDR3. In TCRdb, the multiplex PCR reads were re-called with MiXCR into one record per CDR3 protein. The repertoire holds some 760,000 distinct CDR3 sequences, with about 14% as singletons. This rearrangement joins TRBV24-1 to TRBJ2-3; TRBD1 is a possible D gene (5 bases). The sequenced sample was blood. The clonotype originates from a woman under 30 with Graves' hyperthyroidism. Here the CDR3 reads CAVGKGGTDTQYF. The CDR3 DNA reads as TGTGCCGTAGGAAAAGGGGGCACAGATACGCAGTATTTT.